This T cell receptor beta chain was profiled in a study of cytomegalovirus exposure and HLA in healthy donors. The J segment lost 2 bases and the V segment lost 2 bases, leaving 2 bases of the junction unmatched. Germline V gene data show CDR1 as LGHNA and CDR2 as YSLEER. The CDR3 is made up of 14 amino acids. A multiplex PCR was run with 60 Vbeta primers and 13 Jbeta primers. Method: immunoSEQ multiplex PCR; TCRdb's copy keeps in-frame clones and lacks some. Among 130,000 or so clones listed, about 61% were seen once. Only a few counts were recorded for this clone. The sequence was obtained from a woman aged 40 to 50 in good health and CMV-seronegative. The sequenced material came from PBMCs. The chain joins TRBV4-3 to TRBJ1-1, with 7 positions matching TRBD1. The CDR3, as DNA: TGCGCCAGCAGCCAATGGGACAGTAACACTGAAGCTTTCTTT. This gives the protein CASSQWDSNTEAFF.